These 31 T cell receptor beta chains were all obtained from the same sample, sequenced in a study of identical twins. TCRdb processed the 5' RACE reads anew with MiXCR; each CDR3 protein has one entry. The sample yields 690,000 or so distinct CDR3 sequences, over 5% seen once. The sequenced sample consisted of naive T cells sorted from blood. The receptors shown here come from a man in his late teens or twenties in good health.

This clonotype was detected only a few times. V gene TRBV11-2 combines with J gene TRBJ1-2, with unresolved D. In germline, CDR1 is SGHAT, CDR2 FQNNGV. V was clipped by 1 base and J by 0 bases, with 9 bases between them. The CDR3 is 15 amino acids. CDR3 protein: CASSLAFEANYGYTF. CDR3 coding DNA: TGTGCCAGCAGCTTAGCTTTCGAAGCTAACTATGGCTACACCTTC.

In its sample, this clonotype was seen a few times. The V gene is TRBV7-2, the J gene TRBJ2-1, with TRBD1 matching 7 bases. Germline CDR1 reads SGHTA; CDR2 reads FQGNSA. The V gene end was trimmed by 5 bases and the J gene end by 6 bases; junction bases not matched to a gene: 10. The CDR3 spans 15 residues. CDR3 bases: TGTGCCAGCAGCGAAGGGGCGACAGGGCCCAATGAGCAGTTCTTC. It specifies CASSEGATGPNEQFF.

At least ten counts were recorded for this clonotype. The gene calls are TRBV9 and TRBJ2-1; D is perhaps TRBD1 or TRBD2 (5 bases each). This CDR3 has 14 amino acids. The V gene's germline CDR1 is SGDLS and CDR2 YYNGEE. Trimming stripped 7 bases from V and 6 bases from J, with 17 bases between. DNA of the CDR3: TGTGCCAGCCGCCCCCCTGGGACCTTCAATGAGCAGTTCTTC. Its protein product is CASRPPGTFNEQFF. The full variable domain, in which reference TRBV9 and TRBJ2-1 provide the parts outside the CDR3, is DSGVTQTPKHLITATGQRVTLRCSPRSGDLSVYWYQQSLDQGLQFLIQYYNGEERAKGNILERFSAQQFPDLHSELNLSSLELGDSALYFCASRPPGTFNEQFFGPGTRLTVL.

This clonotype was seen a few times. V gene TRBV6-6 combines with J gene TRBJ2-5; D gene unclear. CDR3 length equals 12 residues. Per germline, CDR1 MNHNY and CDR2 SVGAGI (reference sequence). The ends were cut back, 7 bases at V and 4 bases at J, with 10 bases in the middle. CDR3 in DNA: TGTGCCAGCACCCGGACCACAGAGACCCAGTACTTC. Amino acids: CASTRTTETQYF.

The V call is TRBV28, the J call TRBJ1-2; D gene ambiguous. Deletions cut 5 bases from V and 1 base from J, with 11 bases between. CDR3 size: 14 residues. Germline CDR1 MDHEN, CDR2 SYDVKM. DNA for the CDR3: TGTGCCAGCAGTCCCAGGCCCCTTAACTATGGCTACACCTTC. This translates into CASSPRPLNYGYTF.

This clonotype was observed at least ten times. The V and J genes are TRBV9 and TRBJ1-2; no clear D. CDR3 size: 12 residues. CDR1 is SGDLS and CDR2 is YYNGEE in the germline V gene. The V end was cut by 2 bases, the J end by 8 bases, with 10 bases between. For the CDR3, the DNA is TGTGCCAGCAGCGTTGGCAGTAAAGGCTACACCTTC. Translating it yields CASSVGSKGYTF.

The chain carries TRBV20-1 and TRBJ2-1, with 7 bases fitting TRBD2. The V segment lost 0 bases and the J segment 7 bases; nucleotides outside the gene matches: 9. This CDR3 comprises 15 residues. Germline loops: CDR1 DFQATT, CDR2 SNEGSKA (reference sequence). The CDR3 DNA follows: TGCAGTGCTAGAGATACCGGGGGGATGTTTAATGAGCAGTTCTTC. This translates into CSARDTGGMFNEQFF.

This clonotype was counted at least ten times. V is TRBV28 and J is TRBJ2-7; maybe TRBD2 (6 bases). Per germline, CDR1 MDHEN and CDR2 SYDVKM. Trimming took 7 bases from V and 4 from J, leaving 20 bases between them. The CDR3 loop spans 15 amino acids. In DNA form, the CDR3 reads TGTGCCAGCAATGGGGGGACTGGAAAAAAATACGAGCAGTACTTC. Translation: CASNGGTGKKYEQYF. Full variable domain (rest looked up from reference TRBV28 and TRBJ2-7): DVKVTQSSRYLVKRTGEKVFLECVQDMDHENMFWYRQDPGLGLRLIYFSYDVKMKEKGDIPEGYSVSREKKERFSLILESASTNQTSMYLCASNGGTGKKYEQYFGPGTRLTVT.

The chain links TRBV7-9 to TRBJ2-5; 10 nucleotides line up with TRBD2. This CDR3 has 14 residues. CDR1 SEHNR and CDR2 FQNEAQ come from the germline V gene (reference sequence). The V gene end was trimmed by 6 bases and the J gene end by 1 base; junction bases not matched to a gene: 2. CDR3 loop: CASRASGSQETQYF. CDR3 coding DNA: TGTGCCAGCAGAGCTAGCGGGAGCCAAGAGACCCAGTACTTC.

At least ten counts were recorded for this clonotype. The chain combines TRBV12-3 or TRBV12-4 with TRBJ2-2, with D possibly being TRBD2 (6 bases). The CDR3 length is 14 residues. Trimming cost V 8 bases and J 4 bases, with 14 bases left between them. The CDR3 sequence is CASGTDYSTGELFF. CDR3 coding DNA: TGTGCCAGCGGGACGGACTATAGCACCGGGGAGCTGTTTTTT.

This clonotype was seen many times. V and J are TRBV7-9 and TRBJ2-3; D is unclear. The ends were cut back, 2 bases at V and 4 bases at J, with 19 bases in the middle. CDR1 and CDR2 from the germline V gene are SEHNR and FQNEAQ (reference sequence). CDR3 length: 17 residues. CDR3 residues: CASSLSFGILSADTQYF. CDR3 nucleotides: TGTGCCAGCAGCTTATCCTTCGGCATCTTGTCGGCAGATACGCAGTATTTT.

The gene calls are TRBV6-5 and TRBJ2-1, with unresolved D. Trimming took 0 bases from V and 4 from J, leaving 7 bases between them. This CDR3 has 14 amino acids. Germline V gene lookup returns CDR1 MNHEY and CDR2 SVGAGI. The chain's CDR3 is CASSYSGRYNEQFF. CDR3 coding DNA: TGTGCCAGCAGTTACTCAGGCAGGTACAATGAGCAGTTCTTC.

In its sample, this clonotype was seen many times. The chain uses TRBV7-2 and TRBJ2-1, with D tentatively TRBD2 (7 bases). Germline V gives CDR1 SGHTA, CDR2 FQGNSA. Trimming left V 3 bases short and J 8 bases short, with 17 bases between. The CDR3 runs 15 residues. CDR3 sequence: CASSFLGGGSDEQFF. As DNA, the CDR3 is TGTGCCAGCAGCTTCTTAGGGGGAGGGAGTGATGAGCAGTTCTTC.

This clonotype has at least ten counts. The chain joins TRBV28 to TRBJ2-1; TRBD2 aligns across 7 bases. The CDR3 contains 15 residues. Germline CDR1 reads MDHEN; CDR2 reads SYDVKM. Unmatched junction bases numbered 8, after V lost 6 bases and J lost 3 bases. CDR3 sequence reads: CASRSTAGVYNEQFF. DNA of the CDR3: TGTGCCAGCAGGTCCACGGCGGGAGTCTACAATGAGCAGTTCTTC.

This clonotype occurred many times. The chain carries TRBV29-1 and TRBJ2-1, with TRBD1 matching 10 bases. CDR3 length: 14 amino acids. Germline V gives CDR1 SQVTM, CDR2 ANQGSEA. V gave up 8 bases and J gave up 8 bases; unmatched junction bases: 12. In nucleotides, the CDR3 is TGCAGCACCTGGACGGGACAGGGGACGTATGAGCAGTTCTTC. It encodes CSTWTGQGTYEQFF.

At least ten counts were recorded for this clonotype. The chain uses TRBV2 and TRBJ2-3, with a weak D call TRBD2 (6 bases). The CDR3 runs 13 residues. V lost 7 bases and J 2 bases, leaving 10 bases between the germline ends. CDR1 is SNHLY, CDR2 FYNNEI, per germline. CDR3 protein: CASKGGTTDTQYF. Here the CDR3 DNA reads TGTGCCAGCAAAGGCGGGACCACAGATACGCAGTATTTT.

The sample holds many counts of this clonotype. The chain has TRBV5-1 and TRBJ2-2; D gene unclear. This CDR3 comprises 14 residues. In germline, CDR1 is SGHRS, CDR2 YFSETQ. V lost 5 bases and J lost 0, with 8 bases in between. The CDR3 here is CASRDDPNTGELFF. The CDR3 DNA reads as TGCGCCAGCAGGGACGACCCGAACACCGGGGAGCTGTTTTTT.

This clonotype was seen ten or more times. This chain links TRBV12-3 or TRBV12-4 with TRBJ2-7; D remains unclear. The CDR3 contains 9 residues. Trimming left V 10 bases short and J 2 bases short, with 3 bases between. DNA for the CDR3: TGTGCCACCCCCTACGAGCAGTACGTC. This sequence encodes CATPYEQYV.

This chain connects TRBV3-1 to TRBJ2-7, with D unresolved. The CDR3 runs 13 residues. The V gene lost 1 base and the J gene lost 4 bases, with 8 bases spanning the gap. From germline, CDR1 is LGHDT and CDR2 YNNKEL (reference sequence). The CDR3 nucleotides are TGTGCCAGCAGCCAAGCGGTTGGTTACGAGCAGTACTTC. It specifies CASSQAVGYEQYF.

This clonotype was counted at least ten times. The chain links TRBV6-5 to TRBJ2-7; TRBD2 agrees at 7 bases. CDR3 size: 16 residues. The V gene's germline CDR1 is MNHEY and CDR2 SVGAGI. V dropped 0 bases and J dropped 2; count of bases not matched to a gene: 7. In DNA form, the CDR3 reads TGTGCCAGCAGTTACTCGAGATCGACTAGCCCCTACGAGCAGTACGTC. Translating gives CASSYSRSTSPYEQYV.

This clonotype was observed a few times. The chain employs TRBV20-1 and TRBJ2-3, with unresolved D. This CDR3 has 12 amino acids. Germline values: CDR1 DFQATT, CDR2 SNEGSKA (reference sequence). V was cut by 4 bases and J by 3 bases, with 8 bases left in between. The CDR3 is CSAKVGTDTQYF. DNA for the CDR3: TGCAGTGCTAAGGTGGGAACAGATACGCAGTATTTT.

This clonotype was found a few times. The chain joins TRBV3-1 to TRBJ2-5; TRBD2 matches at 11 bases. Trimming at V came to 4 bases and at J to 2 bases, leaving 6 bases not matched to a gene. The CDR3 contains 16 residues. Germline loops: CDR1 LGHDT, CDR2 YNNKEL (reference sequence). The CDR3 nucleotides read TGTGCCAGCAGCCCAATGAGACTAGCGGGACAAGAGACCCAGTACTTC. Translation: CASSPMRLAGQETQYF.

This clonotype was seen ten or more times. V is TRBV10-3 and J is TRBJ2-5, with TRBD1 as a possible D gene (6 bases). The V end lost 7 bases, the J end lost 4 bases, and 13 bases lay between the germline ends. The CDR3 runs 13 residues. The germline CDR1 and CDR2 sequences are ENHRY and SYGVKD. CDR3 protein: CAINRAPGETQYF. Here the CDR3 DNA reads TGTGCCATCAACAGGGCCCCGGGAGAGACCCAGTACTTC.

This clonotype was counted many times. The rearrangement joins TRBV5-1 to TRBJ2-3; D uncertain. CDR3 size: 13 residues. From germline, CDR1 is SGHRS and CDR2 YFSETQ. V lost 4 bases and J 4 bases, leaving 10 bases between the germline ends. CDR3: CASSGVAPDTQYF. The DNA of the CDR3 is TGCGCCAGCAGCGGGGTAGCCCCAGATACGCAGTATTTT.

This clonotype has a count of ten or more. The CDR3 sequence is CASSLSTGYGELFF. Written as DNA, the CDR3 is TGTGCCAGCAGTTTATCGACCGGGTACGGGGAGCTGTTTTTT. The J gene is TRBJ2-2, the V gene TRBV27; D uncertain. Germline-derived CDR1 and CDR2 are MNHEY and SMNVEV (reference sequence). V lost 0 bases and J 7 bases, leaving 9 bases between the germline ends. There are 14 residues in the CDR3.

This chain connects TRBV5-1 to TRBJ1-1; TRBD1 is a possible D gene (5 bases). V shed 4 bases and J shed 1 base, with 11 bases lying between them. Germline values: CDR1 SGHRS, CDR2 YFSETQ. CDR3 length: 14 amino acids. The CDR3 loop reads CASSRGGENTEAFF. DNA for the CDR3: TGCGCCAGCAGCCGGGGAGGGGAGAACACTGAAGCTTTCTTT.

V is TRBV12-3 or TRBV12-4 and J is TRBJ2-3; 8 positions match TRBD2. The ends lost 0 bases at V and 6 bases at J; junction bases unmatched: 5. The CDR3 extends over 15 amino acids. For the CDR3, the DNA is TGTGCCAGCAGTTTAGCGACTGGCGGGAGGGATACGCAGTATTTT. This translates into CASSLATGGRDTQYF.

CDR3 sequence reads: CASSLGAGTSNTIYF. The CDR3 region has the DNA TGTGCCAGCAGCTTAGGGGCAGGGACGAGTAACACCATATATTTT. V gene TRBV7-2 combines with J gene TRBJ1-3; TRBD1 might be the D (5 bases). V dropped 1 base and J dropped 7 bases, with 14 bases sitting between them. The germline V gene has CDR1 SGHTA and CDR2 FQGNSA. This CDR3 contains 15 residues.

This clonotype was detected many times. The chain carries TRBV11-1 and TRBJ2-1, with D possibly TRBD2 on 6 matching bases. Germline V CDR1 and CDR2: SGHAT, FQDESV (reference sequence). The V end was cut by 5 bases, the J end by 4 bases, with 15 bases between. This CDR3 has 15 amino acids. For the CDR3, the DNA is TGTGCCAGCAGCCCAGCGGGCCTGAAGTACAATGAGCAGTTCTTC. This codes for CASSPAGLKYNEQFF.

This clonotype was counted a few times. The chain uses TRBV7-9 and TRBJ2-7, with 8 positions matching TRBD2. Germline CDR1 is SEHNR and CDR2 is FQNEAQ (reference sequence). Trimming cost V 4 bases and J 4 bases; bases outside gene matches: 9. The CDR3 sequence is 15 residues long. CDR3 sequence: CASSSSGSPTYEQYF. The CDR3 coding sequence is TGTGCCAGCAGCTCCAGCGGGAGCCCCACTTACGAGCAGTACTTC.

At least ten counts were recorded for this clonotype. DNA for the CDR3: TGTGCCACCAGTGATCAAGGGCCGGGACTAGCGGGAGATACGCAGTATTTT. This translates into CATSDQGPGLAGDTQYF. The chain joins TRBV24-1 to TRBJ2-3, with 12 bases lining up with TRBD2. The CDR3 consists of 17 residues. J gave up 5 bases and V 3 bases, and 8 bases lay outside the gene matches. Per germline, CDR1 KGHDR and CDR2 SFDVKD.